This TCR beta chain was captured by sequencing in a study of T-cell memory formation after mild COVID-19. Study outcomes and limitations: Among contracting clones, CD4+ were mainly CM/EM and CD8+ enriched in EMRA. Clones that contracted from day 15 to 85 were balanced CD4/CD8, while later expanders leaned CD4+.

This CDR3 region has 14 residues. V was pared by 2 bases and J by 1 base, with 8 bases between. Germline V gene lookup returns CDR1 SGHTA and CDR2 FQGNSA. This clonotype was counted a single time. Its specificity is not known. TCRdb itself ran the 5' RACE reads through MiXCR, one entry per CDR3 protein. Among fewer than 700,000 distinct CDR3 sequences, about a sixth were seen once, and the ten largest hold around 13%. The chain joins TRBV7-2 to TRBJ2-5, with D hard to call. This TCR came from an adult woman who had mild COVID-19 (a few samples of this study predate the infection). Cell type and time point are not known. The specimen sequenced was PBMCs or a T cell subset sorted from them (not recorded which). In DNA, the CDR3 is TGTGCCAGCAGCTTAAACGGTCTCCAAGAGACCCAGTACTTC. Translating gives CASSLNGLQETQYF.